The 8 T cell receptor beta chains reported below all come from one sample, sequenced in a study of blood T cell repertoires in COVID-19. The method was immunoSEQ multiplex PCR; TCRdb's version includes in-frame clones alone and lacks a portion of them. The table records about 150,000 clones, over 70% of them present only once. Sequenced material: peripheral blood. These receptors all come from a man at least 80 years old with acute or convalescent COVID-19.

The chain employs TRBV7-2 and TRBJ2-1, with D possibly being TRBD2 (6 bases). Germline V CDR1 and CDR2: SGHTA, FQGNSA. There are 15 residues in the CDR3. Trimming stripped 5 bases from V and 4 bases from J, with 15 bases between. This CDR3 is CASSPDGGLYNEQFF. DNA of the CDR3: TGTGCCAGCAGCCCCGACGGAGGGTTATACAATGAGCAGTTCTTC.

The chain is built from TRBV2 and TRBJ1-1; 9 bases are a match to TRBD1. The ends lost 6 bases at V and 4 bases at J; junction bases unmatched: 3. The CDR3 consists of 13 residues. Germline V CDR1 and CDR2: SNHLY, FYNNEI. This CDR3 is CASSPGQGTEAFF. In nucleotides, the CDR3 is TGTGCCAGCAGCCCGGGACAGGGCACTGAAGCTTTCTTT. Complete variable domain (other parts from reference TRBV2 and TRBJ1-1): EPEVTQTPSHQVTQMGQEVILRCVPISNHLYFYWYRQILGQKVEFLVSFYNNEISEKSEIFDDQFSVERPDGSNFTLKIRSTKLEDSAMYFCASSPGQGTEAFFGQGTRLTVV.

There are a few counts of this clone. The chain combines TRBV28 with TRBJ1-2; D perhaps matches TRBD1 (6 bases). Looked up from germline, CDR1 is MDHEN and CDR2 is SYDVKM. The V and J ends lost 6 bases and 5 bases respectively, with 16 bases between them. There are 14 residues in the CDR3. CDR3 in DNA: TGTGCCAGCAGCCGACCAGGGGCTCTTTATGGCTACACCTTC. Translating it yields CASSRPGALYGYTF.

The J gene is TRBJ1-1, the V gene TRBV5-1; D call uncertain. Trimming removed 1 base from V and 1 base from J, with 8 bases in between. Germline CDR1 reads SGHRS; CDR2 reads YFSETQ. The CDR3 is made up of 14 amino acids. This CDR3 is CASSLKTENTEAFF. In DNA form, the CDR3 reads TGCGCCAGCAGCTTGAAAACAGAGAACACTGAAGCTTTCTTT.

The V gene is TRBV27, the J gene TRBJ1-5; the match to TRBD1 covers 7 bases. Trimming removed 8 bases from V and 4 bases from J; junction bases left unmatched: 11. This CDR3 is built from 15 residues. CDR1 is MNHEY, CDR2 SMNVEV, per germline (reference sequence). CDR3 DNA sequence: TGTGCCAGCGGTAACAGGGGTATAGGGAATCAGCCCCAGCATTTT. It yields the protein CASGNRGIGNQPQHF.

This clone occurred a few times. The genes are TRBV3-1 (or the pseudogene TRBV3-2) and TRBJ1-2, with TRBD1 matching over 7 bases. This CDR3 region has 13 residues. CDR1 is LGHDT, CDR2 YNNKEL, per germline (reference sequence). The ends lost 5 bases at V and 4 bases at J; junction bases unmatched: 4. This chain's CDR3 is CASSTGAGYGYTF. DNA of the CDR3: TGTGCCAGCAGCACAGGGGCTGGCTATGGCTACACCTTC.

The chain combines TRBV30 with TRBJ1-2, with TRBD1 as a possible D gene (6 bases). CDR1 is GTSNPN, CDR2 SVGIG, per germline (reference sequence). There are 13 residues in the CDR3. V gave up 7 bases and J gave up 5 bases, with 17 bases separating them. The CDR3 sequence: CASGGQNPYGYTF. CDR3 in DNA: TGTGCCTCGGGGGGCCAAAACCCTTATGGCTACACCTTC.

The rearrangement uses TRBV28 and TRBJ2-3; 8 nucleotides align to TRBD2. This CDR3 has 14 amino acids. Germline CDR1 reads MDHEN; CDR2 reads SYDVKM. The V segment lost 5 bases and the J segment 6 bases; nucleotides outside the gene matches: 7. In DNA, the CDR3 is TGTGCCAGCAGTCCCGGGGGGGCTCAGGATACGCAGTATTTT. It yields the protein CASSPGGAQDTQYF.